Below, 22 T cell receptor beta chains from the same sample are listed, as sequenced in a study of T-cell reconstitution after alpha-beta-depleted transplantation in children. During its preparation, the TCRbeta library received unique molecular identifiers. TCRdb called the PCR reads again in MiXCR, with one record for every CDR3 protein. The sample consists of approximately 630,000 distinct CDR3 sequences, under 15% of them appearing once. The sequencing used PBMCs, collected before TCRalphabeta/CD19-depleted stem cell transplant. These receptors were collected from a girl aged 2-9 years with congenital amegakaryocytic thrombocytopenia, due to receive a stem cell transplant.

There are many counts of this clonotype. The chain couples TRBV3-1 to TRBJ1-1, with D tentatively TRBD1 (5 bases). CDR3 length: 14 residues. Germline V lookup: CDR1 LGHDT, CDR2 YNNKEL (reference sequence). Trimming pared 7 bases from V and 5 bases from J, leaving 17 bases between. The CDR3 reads CASTQIRGGTEAFF. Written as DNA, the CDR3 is TGTGCCAGCACCCAGATACGGGGGGGGACTGAAGCTTTCTTT.

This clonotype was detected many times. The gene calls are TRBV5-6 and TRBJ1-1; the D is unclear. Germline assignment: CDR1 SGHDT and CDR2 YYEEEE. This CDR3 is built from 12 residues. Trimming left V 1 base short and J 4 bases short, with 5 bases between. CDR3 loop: CASSLSITEAFF. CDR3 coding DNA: TGTGCCAGCAGCTTGTCCATCACTGAAGCTTTCTTT.

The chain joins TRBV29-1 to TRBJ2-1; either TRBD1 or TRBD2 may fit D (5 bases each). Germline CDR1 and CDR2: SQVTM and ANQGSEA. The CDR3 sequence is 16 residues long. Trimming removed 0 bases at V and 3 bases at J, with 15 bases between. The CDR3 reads CSVEDPEGRDYNEQFF. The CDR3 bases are TGCAGCGTTGAAGATCCCGAGGGCAGGGACTACAATGAGCAGTTCTTC.

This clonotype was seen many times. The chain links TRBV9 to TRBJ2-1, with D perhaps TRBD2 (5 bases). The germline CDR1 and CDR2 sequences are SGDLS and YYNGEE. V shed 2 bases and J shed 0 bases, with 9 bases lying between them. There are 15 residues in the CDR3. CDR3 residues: CASSVGLSSYNEQFF. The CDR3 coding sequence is TGTGCCAGCAGCGTCGGACTCAGCTCCTACAATGAGCAGTTCTTC.

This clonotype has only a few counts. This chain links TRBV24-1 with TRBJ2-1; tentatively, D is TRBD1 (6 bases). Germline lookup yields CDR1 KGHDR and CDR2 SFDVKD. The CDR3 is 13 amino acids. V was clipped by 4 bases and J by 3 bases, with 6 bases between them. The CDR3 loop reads CATSEDSYNEQFF. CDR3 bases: TGTGCCACCAGTGAGGACAGCTACAATGAGCAGTTCTTC.

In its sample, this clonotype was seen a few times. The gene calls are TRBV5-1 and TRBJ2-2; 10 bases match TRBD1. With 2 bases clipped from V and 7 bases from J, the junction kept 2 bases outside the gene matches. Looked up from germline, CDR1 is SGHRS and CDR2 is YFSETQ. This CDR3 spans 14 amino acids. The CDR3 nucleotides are TGCGCCAGCAGCTTCGGGACAGGGGTCGGGGAGCTGTTTTTT. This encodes CASSFGTGVGELFF.

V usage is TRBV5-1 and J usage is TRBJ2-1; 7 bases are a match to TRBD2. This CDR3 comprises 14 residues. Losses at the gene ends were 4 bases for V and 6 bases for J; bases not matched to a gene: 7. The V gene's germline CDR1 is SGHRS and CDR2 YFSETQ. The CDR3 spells CASSPSTSSNEQFF. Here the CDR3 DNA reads TGCGCCAGCAGCCCTTCGACTAGCTCCAATGAGCAGTTCTTC.

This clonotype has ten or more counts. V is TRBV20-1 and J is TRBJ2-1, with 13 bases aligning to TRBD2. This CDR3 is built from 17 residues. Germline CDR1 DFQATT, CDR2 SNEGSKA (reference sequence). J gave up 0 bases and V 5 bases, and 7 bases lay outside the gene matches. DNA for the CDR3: TGCAGTGCTCCCGGGACTAGCGGGACTAGCTCCTACAATGAGCAGTTCTTC. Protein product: CSAPGTSGTSSYNEQFF.

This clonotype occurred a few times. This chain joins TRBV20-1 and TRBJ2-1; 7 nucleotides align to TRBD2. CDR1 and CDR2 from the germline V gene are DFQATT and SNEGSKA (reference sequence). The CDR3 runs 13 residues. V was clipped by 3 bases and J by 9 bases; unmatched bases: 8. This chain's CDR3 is CSASGSGLGEQFF. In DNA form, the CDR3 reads TGCAGTGCTAGTGGTAGCGGGTTGGGTGAGCAGTTCTTC.

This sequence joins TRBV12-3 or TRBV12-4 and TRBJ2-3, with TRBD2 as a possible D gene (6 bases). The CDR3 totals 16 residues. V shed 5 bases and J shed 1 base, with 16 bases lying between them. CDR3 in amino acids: CASSPWGERGTDTQYF. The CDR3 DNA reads TGTGCCAGCAGTCCTTGGGGGGAGAGGGGCACAGATACGCAGTATTTT.

The CDR3 sequence is CASFGRTYEQYF. CDR3 nucleotides: TGTGCCAGCTTCGGACGGACCTACGAGCAGTACTTC. This chain connects TRBV6-5 to TRBJ2-7, with no clear D. The CDR3 runs to 12 residues. Germline assignment: CDR1 MNHEY and CDR2 SVGAGI. Trimming pared 8 bases from V and 2 bases from J, leaving 10 bases between.

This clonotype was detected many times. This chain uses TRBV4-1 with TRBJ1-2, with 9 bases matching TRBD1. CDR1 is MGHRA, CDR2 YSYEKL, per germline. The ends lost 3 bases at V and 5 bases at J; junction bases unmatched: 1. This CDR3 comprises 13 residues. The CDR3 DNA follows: TGCGCCAGCAGCCAGGGACAGGGTTATGGCTACACCTTC. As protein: CASSQGQGYGYTF.

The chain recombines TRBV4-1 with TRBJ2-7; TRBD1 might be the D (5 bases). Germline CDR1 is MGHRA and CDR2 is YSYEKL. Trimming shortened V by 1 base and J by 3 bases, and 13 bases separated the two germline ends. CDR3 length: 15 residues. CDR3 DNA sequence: TGCGCCAGCAGCCAAGCCCCGACAGCCTTCTACGAGCAGTACTTC. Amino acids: CASSQAPTAFYEQYF.

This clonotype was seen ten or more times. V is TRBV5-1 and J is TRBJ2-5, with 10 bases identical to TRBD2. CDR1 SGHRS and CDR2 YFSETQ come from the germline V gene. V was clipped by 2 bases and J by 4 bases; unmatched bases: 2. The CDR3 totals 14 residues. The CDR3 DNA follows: TGCGCCAGCAGCTTAAGACTAGCGGGAGAGACCCAGTACTTC. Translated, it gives CASSLRLAGETQYF.

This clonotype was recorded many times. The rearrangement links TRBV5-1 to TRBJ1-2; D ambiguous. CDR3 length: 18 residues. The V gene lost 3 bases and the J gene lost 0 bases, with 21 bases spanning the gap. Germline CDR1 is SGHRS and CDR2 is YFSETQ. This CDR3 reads CASSYNPKATGANYGYTF. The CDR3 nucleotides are TGCGCCAGCAGCTACAATCCTAAAGCTACGGGAGCTAACTATGGCTACACCTTC.

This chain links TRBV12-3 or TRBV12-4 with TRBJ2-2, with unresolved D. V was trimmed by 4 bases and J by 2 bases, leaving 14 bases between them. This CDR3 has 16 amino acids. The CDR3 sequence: CASSYIENYNTGELFF. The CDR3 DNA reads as TGTGCCAGCAGTTACATAGAGAATTATAACACCGGGGAGCTGTTTTTT.

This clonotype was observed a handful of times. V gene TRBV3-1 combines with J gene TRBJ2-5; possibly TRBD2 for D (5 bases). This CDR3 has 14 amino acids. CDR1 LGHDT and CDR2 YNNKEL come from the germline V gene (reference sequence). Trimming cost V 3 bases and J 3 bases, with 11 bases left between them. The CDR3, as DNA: TGTGCCAGCAGCCAGTGGACTGCTGAAGAGACCCAGTACTTC. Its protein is CASSQWTAEETQYF.

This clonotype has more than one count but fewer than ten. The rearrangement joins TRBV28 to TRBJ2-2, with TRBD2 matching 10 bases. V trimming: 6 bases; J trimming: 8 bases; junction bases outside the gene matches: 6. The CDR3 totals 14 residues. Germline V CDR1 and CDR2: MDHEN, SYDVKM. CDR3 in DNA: TGTGCCAGCAGCCTGGTAGCGGGAGGAGGGGAGCTGTTTTTT. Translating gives CASSLVAGGGELFF.

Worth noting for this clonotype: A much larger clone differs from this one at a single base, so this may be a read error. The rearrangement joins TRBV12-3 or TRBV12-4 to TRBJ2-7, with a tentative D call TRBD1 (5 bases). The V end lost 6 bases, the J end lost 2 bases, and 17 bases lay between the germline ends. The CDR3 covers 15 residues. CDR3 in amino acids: CASSFRGRATYEQYF. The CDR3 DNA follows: TGTGCCAGCAGCTTTAGGGGCCGCGCGACCTACGAGCAGTACTTC.

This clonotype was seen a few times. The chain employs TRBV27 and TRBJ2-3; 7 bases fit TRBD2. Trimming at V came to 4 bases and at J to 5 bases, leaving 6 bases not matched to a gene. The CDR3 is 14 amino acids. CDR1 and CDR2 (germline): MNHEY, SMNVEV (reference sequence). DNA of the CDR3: TGTGCCAGCAGTTGGGCGGGCGGGAGAGATACGCAGTATTTT. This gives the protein CASSWAGGRDTQYF.

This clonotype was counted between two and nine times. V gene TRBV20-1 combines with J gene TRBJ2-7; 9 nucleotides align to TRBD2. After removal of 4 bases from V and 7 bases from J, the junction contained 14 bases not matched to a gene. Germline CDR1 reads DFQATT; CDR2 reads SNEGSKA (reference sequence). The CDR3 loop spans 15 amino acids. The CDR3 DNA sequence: TGCAGTGCTAATAGCGGGAGTACCGCCACGGGAGAGCAGTACTTC. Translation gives CSANSGSTATGEQYF.

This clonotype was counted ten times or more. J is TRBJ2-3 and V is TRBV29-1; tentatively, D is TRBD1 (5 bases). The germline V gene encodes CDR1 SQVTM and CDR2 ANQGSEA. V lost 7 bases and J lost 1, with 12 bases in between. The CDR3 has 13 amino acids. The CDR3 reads CSASRVGTDTQYF. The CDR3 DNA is TGCAGCGCCTCCAGGGTGGGCACAGATACGCAGTATTTT.